Sequencing of this TCR beta chain was carried out in a study of chemoradiotherapy in HPV16-positive cancers. Study-level findings and limits: Candidate HPV-specific clones and E7-related TCR motifs grew in tumor during treatment. Better recurrence-free survival went with HPV-responsive T-cell expansion in HPV16-positive patients.

Measured with immunoSEQ multiplex PCR; TCRdb has only the in-frame clones, and not every one. Altogether more than 20,000 clones are present, over 75% being singletons, with the ten largest covering about 2.1%. V shed 3 bases and J shed 4 bases, with 7 bases lying between them. CDR1 is LNHDA and CDR2 is SQIVND in the germline V gene (reference sequence). The CDR3 runs to 13 residues. A word on this clone: What it binds is unknown.

Sequencing was performed on blood, taken from a patient who underwent chemoradiotherapy. The receptor was derived from a human donor with HPV-associated anogenital cancer. The genes are TRBV19 and TRBJ1-5; D is possibly TRBD1 (5 bases). CDR3 loop: CASSMQGNQPQHF. CDR3 in DNA: TGTGCCAGTAGTATGCAGGGTAATCAGCCCCAGCATTTT.